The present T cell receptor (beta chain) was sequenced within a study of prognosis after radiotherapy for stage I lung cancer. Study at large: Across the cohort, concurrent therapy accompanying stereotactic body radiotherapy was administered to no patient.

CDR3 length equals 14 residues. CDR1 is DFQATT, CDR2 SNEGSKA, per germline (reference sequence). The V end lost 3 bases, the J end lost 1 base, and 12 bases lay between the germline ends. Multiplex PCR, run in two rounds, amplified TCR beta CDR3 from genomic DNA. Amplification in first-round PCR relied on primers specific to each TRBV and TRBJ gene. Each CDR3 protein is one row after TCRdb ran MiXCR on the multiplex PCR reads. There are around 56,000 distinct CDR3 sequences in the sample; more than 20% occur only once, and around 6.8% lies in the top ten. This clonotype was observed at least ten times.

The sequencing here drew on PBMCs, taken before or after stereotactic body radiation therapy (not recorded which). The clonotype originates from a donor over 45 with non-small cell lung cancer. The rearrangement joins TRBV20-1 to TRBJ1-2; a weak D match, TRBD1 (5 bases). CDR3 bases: TGCAGTGCTAGCCGGGACCCAAATAACTATGGCTACACCTTC. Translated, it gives CSASRDPNNYGYTF.